These 10 T cell receptor beta chains came from one sample sequenced in a study of Tregs in tolerant kidney transplant recipients (dated by TCRdb to the late 2010s). Related donors were used in the transplants with nonmyeloablative bone marrow transplantation, and mixed chimerism was transient in the human trials. Receptor amplification or capture employed the immunoSEQ multiplex PCR assay. TCRdb limited this immuneACCESS table to in-frame rearrangements with V and J called. A share of clones is missing; checked studies link under half to unresolved V genes, and the rest is unexplained. For this sample there are approximately 50,000 clones; about nine tenths appear just once. Over 12% of the sample is taken by the ten largest. Here the sequenced sample was CD8+ T cells from blood (PBMCs), taken 24 months after the transplant. Receptors originate from a human patient who received a combined kidney and bone marrow transplant. Donor T cells from the graft may be present among the T cells after a transplant.

The rearrangement uses TRBV7-8 and TRBJ1-1, with 7 bases aligning to TRBD1. Germline CDR1 and CDR2: SGHVS and FQNEAQ. J lost 11 bases, V lost 7 bases, and 7 bases had no gene match. CDR3 length: 11 amino acids. CDR3 nucleotide sequence: TGTGCCAGCACCGCCGGGACAGATGCTTTCTTT. As protein: CASTAGTDAFF. The full variable domain, rest sourced from reference TRBV7-8 and TRBJ1-1, is GAGVSQSPRYKVAKRGQDVALRCDPISGHVSLFWYQQALGQGPEFLTYFQNEAQLDKSGLPSDRFFAERPEGSVSTLKIQRTQQEDSAVYLCASTAGTDAFFGQGTRLTVV.

The CDR3 sequence: CATSSFTSEQFF. The CDR3 DNA is TGTGCCACCAGCAGTTTCACAAGTGAGCAGTTCTTC. The rearrangement joins TRBV15 to TRBJ2-1; D is uncertain. Trimming stripped 3 bases from V and 9 bases from J, with 9 bases between. The CDR3 has 12 amino acids. Germline-derived CDR1 and CDR2 are LNHNV and YYDKDF (reference sequence).

This chain joins TRBV7-2 and TRBJ2-5; possible D gene TRBD2, 7 bases. The germline V and J ends were trimmed by 0 bases and 3 bases, with 14 bases remaining between them. The CDR3 is made up of 16 amino acids. Germline V gene data show CDR1 as SGHTA and CDR2 as FQGNSA. CDR3 loop: CASSLARGAGEETQYF. The CDR3 DNA reads TGTGCCAGCAGCTTAGCGAGGGGGGCGGGGGAAGAGACCCAGTACTTC.

This chain connects TRBV13 to TRBJ2-3; 8 nucleotides agree with TRBD2. J gave up 2 bases and V 1 base, and 2 bases lay outside the gene matches. CDR1 and CDR2 from the germline V gene are PRHDT and FYEKMQ (reference sequence). The CDR3 runs 15 residues. CDR3 DNA sequence: TGTGCCAGCAGCTTAGCGGGGGGGCCCACAGATACGCAGTATTTT. Its protein is CASSLAGGPTDTQYF.

V is TRBV29-1 and J is TRBJ2-7, with D possibly being TRBD1 (6 bases). The germline V gene encodes CDR1 SQVTM and CDR2 ANQGSEA. The CDR3 covers 10 residues. The V end was cut by 6 bases, the J end by 6 bases, with 9 bases between. CDR3 in amino acids: CSVQGSEQYF. The CDR3 DNA follows: TGCAGCGTGCAGGGGAGCGAGCAGTACTTC.

The chain joins TRBV7-6 to TRBJ1-2; D is uncertain. Germline values: CDR1 SGHVS, CDR2 FNYEAQ. The CDR3 loop spans 14 amino acids. Trimming shortened V by 1 base and J by 3 bases, and 9 bases separated the two germline ends. This CDR3 reads CASSLGGLDYGYTF. In DNA, the CDR3 is TGTGCCAGCAGCTTAGGAGGGCTCGACTATGGCTACACCTTC.

J is TRBJ2-7 and V is TRBV9, with D possibly being TRBD2 (6 bases). The germline V gene encodes CDR1 SGDLS and CDR2 YYNGEE. V was pared by 4 bases and J by 7 bases, with 18 bases between. This CDR3 comprises 14 residues. The CDR3 is CASSLGDAGGEQYF. CDR3 nucleotide sequence: TGTGCCAGCAGCCTAGGGGACGCCGGGGGAGAGCAGTACTTC.

The chain couples TRBV4-1 to TRBJ2-2; perhaps TRBD2 as D (5 bases). The CDR3 totals 16 residues. Trimming pared 7 bases from V and 0 bases from J, leaving 15 bases between. Germline V gene lookup returns CDR1 MGHRA and CDR2 YSYEKL. DNA of the CDR3: TGCGCCAGCAATATCGGCCAGCGGCCGAACACCGGGGAGCTGTTTTTT. It is translated as CASNIGQRPNTGELFF.

The rearrangement uses TRBV14 and TRBJ2-1, with TRBD1 identical over 9 bases. The CDR3 has 15 residues. Per the germline V gene, CDR1 is SGHDN and CDR2 is FVKESK. The J segment lost 4 bases and the V segment lost 4 bases, leaving 5 bases of the junction unmatched. DNA for the CDR3: TGTGCCAGCAGCCTGGGACAGGGTTTTTACAATGAGCAGTTCTTC. Protein: CASSLGQGFYNEQFF.

This rearrangement joins TRBV5-1 to TRBJ2-5; D may be TRBD2 (6 bases). V lost 1 base and J 2 bases, leaving 18 bases between the germline ends. CDR3 length: 17 residues. Germline values: CDR1 SGHRS, CDR2 YFSETQ. The CDR3 is CASSLSPWDAGQETQYF. DNA for the CDR3: TGCGCCAGCAGCTTGTCCCCTTGGGACGCGGGACAAGAGACCCAGTACTTC. Full variable domain (remainder filled in from reference TRBV5-1 and TRBJ2-5): KAGVTQTPRYLIKTRGQQVTLSCSPISGHRSVSWYQQTPGQGLQFLFEYFSETQRNKGNFPGRFSGRQFSNSRSEMNVSTLELGDSALYLCASSLSPWDAGQETQYFGPGTRLLVL.